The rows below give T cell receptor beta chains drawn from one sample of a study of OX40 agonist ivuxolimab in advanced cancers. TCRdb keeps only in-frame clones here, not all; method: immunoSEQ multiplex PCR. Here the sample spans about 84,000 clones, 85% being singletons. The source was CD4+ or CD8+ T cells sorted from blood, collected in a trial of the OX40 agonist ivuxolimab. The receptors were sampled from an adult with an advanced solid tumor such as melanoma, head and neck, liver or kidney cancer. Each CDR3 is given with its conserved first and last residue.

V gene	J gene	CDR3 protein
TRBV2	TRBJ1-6	CASSDQGQGGYNSPLHF
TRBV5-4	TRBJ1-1	CASSPVIGAGAEAFF
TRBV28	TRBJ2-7	CASSSPGQGLEQYF
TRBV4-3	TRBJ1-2	CASSRGLLYGYTF
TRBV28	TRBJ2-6	CASSGSDRGFSGANVLTF
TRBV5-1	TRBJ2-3	CASSQVTDTQYF
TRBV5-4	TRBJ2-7	CASSPPGNRGIYEQYF
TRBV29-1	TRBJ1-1	CSVTSTEAFF
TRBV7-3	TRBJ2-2	CASSENRDTGELFF
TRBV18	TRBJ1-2	CASSPVPYGYTF
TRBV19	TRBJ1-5	CASSTSRVLGDGSNQPQHF
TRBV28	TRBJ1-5	CATTKGVNQPQHF
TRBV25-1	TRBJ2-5	CASSEGTRRETQYF
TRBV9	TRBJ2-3	CASSVVGGYSTDTQYF
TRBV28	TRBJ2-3	CASRSQDTQYF
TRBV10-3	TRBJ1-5	CAISESGDQPQHF
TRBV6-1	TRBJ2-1	CASSENIPFEQFF
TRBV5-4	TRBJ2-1	CASSSPPWENEQFF
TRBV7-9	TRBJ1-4	CASGRTGTNEKLFF
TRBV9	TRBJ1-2	CASSLDTSVGYTF
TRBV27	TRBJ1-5	CASSFRGMSNQPQHF